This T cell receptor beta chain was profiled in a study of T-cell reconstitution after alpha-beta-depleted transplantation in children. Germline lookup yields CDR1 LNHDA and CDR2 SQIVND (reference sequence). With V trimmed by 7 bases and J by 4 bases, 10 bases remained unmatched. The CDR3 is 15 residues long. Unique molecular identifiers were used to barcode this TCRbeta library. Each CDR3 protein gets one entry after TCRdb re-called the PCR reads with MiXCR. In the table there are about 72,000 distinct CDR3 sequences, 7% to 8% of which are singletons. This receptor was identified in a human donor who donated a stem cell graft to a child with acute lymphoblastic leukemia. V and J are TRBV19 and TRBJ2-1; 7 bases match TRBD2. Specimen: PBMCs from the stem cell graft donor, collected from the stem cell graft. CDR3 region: CASTPGSSGYNEQFF. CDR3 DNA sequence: TGTGCCAGTACCCCAGGGTCTAGCGGATACAATGAGCAGTTCTTC.